These 19 T cell receptor beta chains originate from one sample sequenced in a study of T cells in Graves' hyperthyroidism and ophthalmopathy. Amplified TCR beta CDR3 regions derived from RNA transcripts. In the first-round RT-PCR of the TCR CDR3, the HTBI primer set was used. In TCRdb, the multiplex PCR reads were re-called with MiXCR into one record per CDR3 protein. Counted here are over 300,000 distinct CDR3 sequences, roughly 13% occurring once; the ten biggest clones make up about 37%. The sample consisted of blood. These receptors originate from a woman aged 40-49 years with Graves' ophthalmopathy.

This clonotype appeared many times. The chain joins TRBV25-1 to TRBJ1-1, with 9 nucleotides matching TRBD1. CDR1 is MGHDK and CDR2 is SYGVNS in the germline V gene. CDR3 length: 14 residues. The junction had 5 bases not matched to a gene; V was cut back by 4 bases and J by 5 bases. The chain's CDR3 is CASSATGGRTEAFF. The CDR3 DNA reads TGTGCCAGCAGTGCGACAGGGGGACGGACTGAAGCTTTCTTT.

This clonotype was detected ten times or more. CDR3 residues: CASSADGGPRATQYF. DNA for the CDR3: TGTGCCAGCAGTGCCGACGGGGGCCCTCGGGCGACCCAGTACTTC. V gene TRBV2 combines with J gene TRBJ2-5, with D perhaps assigned TRBD1 or TRBD2 (6 bases each). The CDR3 covers 15 residues. V was clipped by 4 bases and J by 7 bases, with 19 bases between them. Germline loops: CDR1 SNHLY, CDR2 FYNNEI.

In this sample, this clonotype turned up many times. This chain joins TRBV7-8 and TRBJ2-7; D not resolved. CDR3 length: 12 amino acids. CDR1 is SGHVS and CDR2 is FQNEAQ in the germline V gene. V was trimmed by 1 base and J by 6 bases, leaving 7 bases between them. CDR3 protein: CASSLDLREQYF. As DNA, the CDR3 is TGTGCCAGCAGCTTAGATCTGCGCGAGCAGTACTTC. Full variable domain (remainder filled in from reference TRBV7-8 and TRBJ2-7): GAGVSQSPRYKVAKRGQDVALRCDPISGHVSLFWYQQALGQGPEFLTYFQNEAQLDKSGLPSDRFFAERPEGSVSTLKIQRTQQEDSAVYLCASSLDLREQYFGPGTRLTVT.

The chain is built from TRBV20-1 and TRBJ1-5; D uncertain. V was cut by 0 bases and J by 7 bases, with 13 bases left in between. CDR1 is DFQATT, CDR2 SNEGSKA, per germline (reference sequence). The CDR3 totals 14 residues. CDR3 nucleotides: TGCAGTGCTAGAGATGGCGAGGGCGGGCAGCCCCAGCATTTT. It is translated as CSARDGEGGQPQHF.

This clonotype was seen a few times. The chain recombines TRBV24-1 with TRBJ2-3, with 7 bases lining up with TRBD1. CDR3 length equals 15 residues. Germline CDR1 and CDR2: KGHDR and SFDVKD. V gave up 5 bases and J gave up 3 bases; unmatched junction bases: 7. The CDR3 DNA is TGTGCCACCAGTGCGACAGGGCCCCAAACAGATACGCAGTATTTT. Protein sequence: CATSATGPQTDTQYF.

This clonotype was found a few times. The rearrangement joins TRBV7-2 to TRBJ1-2; TRBD1 might be the D (6 bases). V lost 7 bases to trimming and J lost 4 bases, with 10 bases between them. CDR1 is SGHTA and CDR2 is FQGNSA in the germline V gene. This CDR3 is built from 12 residues. The CDR3 here is CASKGGSYGYTF. CDR3 DNA sequence: TGTGCCAGCAAGGGGGGGAGCTATGGCTACACCTTC. The full variable domain, with the rest looked up from reference TRBV7-2 and TRBJ1-2, is GAGVSQSPSNKVTEKGKDVELRCDPISGHTALYWYRQSLGQGLEFLIYFQGNSAPDKSGLPSDRFSAERTGGSVSTLTIQRTQQEDSAVYLCASKGGSYGYTFGSGTRLTVV.

In this sample, this clonotype turned up many times. This chain links TRBV11-3 with TRBJ1-1, with D possibly matching TRBD1 (5 bases). CDR3 length: 14 residues. Germline V lookup: CDR1 SGHNT, CDR2 YENEEA. V was clipped by 0 bases and J by 7 bases, with 12 bases between them. The CDR3 region has the DNA TGTGCCAGCAGCTTAGATCTAGGGGCAGGTGAAGCTTTCTTT. This encodes CASSLDLGAGEAFF.

This clonotype was found many times. The genes are TRBV19 and TRBJ1-5; D unclear. Germline V gene data show CDR1 as LNHDA and CDR2 as SQIVND (reference sequence). The V end was cut by 4 bases, the J end by 1 base, with 20 bases between. The CDR3 contains 18 residues. The CDR3 spells CASSNALVPRNSNQPQHF. The CDR3 DNA follows: TGTGCCAGTAGTAACGCGTTGGTCCCGAGGAACAGCAATCAGCCCCAGCATTTT.

The chain links TRBV3-1 to TRBJ2-5; D unclear. Germline CDR1 reads LGHDT; CDR2 reads YNNKEL (reference sequence). This CDR3 has 13 residues. V shed 6 bases and J shed 5 bases, with 13 bases lying between them. Written as DNA, the CDR3 is TGTGCCAGCAGGATGGTCGGTCCTGAGACCCAGTACTTC. It translates to CASRMVGPETQYF.

The CDR3 DNA reads TGCAGCGCACCGGGACAGGTTGACAATGAGCAGTTCTTC. This gives the protein CSAPGQVDNEQFF. J is TRBJ2-1 and V is TRBV29-1, with 8 nucleotides matching TRBD1. Unmatched junction bases numbered 7, after V lost 7 bases and J lost 5 bases. Germline-derived CDR1 and CDR2 are SQVTM and ANQGSEA. The CDR3 contains 13 residues.

This clonotype has only a few counts. The gene calls are TRBV2 and TRBJ1-5; 9 nucleotides match TRBD1. The germline gives CDR1 SNHLY, CDR2 FYNNEI. J lost 9 bases, V lost 11 bases, and 17 bases had no gene match. The CDR3 is made up of 15 amino acids. The CDR3 loop is CARTRWGQGAGPQHF. Here the CDR3 DNA reads TGTGCCCGCACTCGTTGGGGACAGGGTGCGGGGCCCCAGCATTTT. Supplemented by reference TRBV2 and TRBJ1-5, the full variable domain reads EPEVTQTPSHQVTQMGQEVILRCVPISNHLYFYWYRQILGQKVEFLVSFYNNEISEKSEIFDDQFSVERPDGSNFTLKIRSTKLEDSAMYFCARTRWGQGAGPQHFGDGTRLSIL.

This clonotype was seen once. This may stem from a read error, because a much larger clone lies one nucleotide away. The chain recombines TRBV7-9 with TRBJ2-7, with D perhaps matching TRBD2 (7 bases). Looked up from germline, CDR1 is SEHNR and CDR2 is FQNEAQ (reference sequence). V gave up 5 bases and J gave up 3 bases, with 17 bases separating them. The CDR3 loop spans 15 amino acids. CDR3 residues: CASSPPRGAHYEQYF. CDR3 nucleotide sequence: TGTGCCAGCAGCCCCCCCCGGGGGGCCCACTACGAGCAGTACTTC.

The chain employs TRBV3-1 and TRBJ2-5; D unresolved. The V gene's germline CDR1 is LGHDT and CDR2 YNNKEL (reference sequence). Deletions cut 1 base from V and 3 bases from J, with 6 bases between. The CDR3 covers 13 residues. The CDR3 nucleotides read TGTGCCAGCAGCCAAGGTCCGGAAGAGACCCAGTACTTC. Translation: CASSQGPEETQYF.

This clonotype was seen at least ten times. The chain combines TRBV6-1 with TRBJ1-3; D ambiguous. V lost 5 bases, J lost 2 bases, and 4 bases lay in between. Germline CDR1 MNHNS, CDR2 SASEGT. The CDR3 contains 12 residues. The CDR3 DNA reads TGTGCCAGCAGTAACCCTGGAAACACCATATATTTT. This gives the protein CASSNPGNTIYF.

The V call is TRBV5-1, the J call TRBJ2-3, with 10 bases lining up with TRBD2. This CDR3 is 17 amino acids long. CDR1 is SGHRS, CDR2 YFSETQ, per germline. J lost 3 bases, V lost 4 bases, and 11 bases had no gene match. The CDR3 DNA sequence: TGCGCCAGCAGCATCGGACTAGCGGCGCTTCGGACAGATACGCAGTATTTT. This sequence encodes CASSIGLAALRTDTQYF.

The chain combines TRBV5-1 with TRBJ1-1; TRBD1 matches at 8 bases. The CDR3 is 15 residues long. V was clipped by 2 bases and J by 1 base; unmatched bases: 4. From germline, CDR1 is SGHRS and CDR2 YFSETQ. CDR3 bases: TGCGCCAGCAGCTTTACAGGGGGAGGGAACACTGAAGCTTTCTTT. This codes for CASSFTGGGNTEAFF.

The genes are TRBV20-1 and TRBJ2-1, with 11 bases identical to TRBD2. Per germline, CDR1 DFQATT and CDR2 SNEGSKA (reference sequence). The trim removed 6 bases at V and 8 bases at J, leaving 9 bases unmatched. The CDR3 extends over 14 amino acids. The CDR3 protein is CSALTSGSRHEQFF. Here the CDR3 DNA reads TGCAGTGCCCTTACTAGCGGGAGCCGTCATGAGCAGTTCTTC.

The chain carries TRBV29-1 and TRBJ2-3; 8 bases fit TRBD2. Germline V lookup: CDR1 SQVTM, CDR2 ANQGSEA. J gave up 5 bases and V 7 bases, and 11 bases lay outside the gene matches. The CDR3 contains 14 residues. The chain's CDR3 is CSGGNIGRGDTQYF. In DNA, the CDR3 is TGCAGCGGTGGGAATATCGGGAGGGGAGATACGCAGTATTTT.

The table lists this clonotype with many counts. The chain is built from TRBV30 and TRBJ1-1, with D perhaps TRBD1 (6 bases). Germline CDR1 is GTSNPN and CDR2 is SVGIG (reference sequence). The CDR3 consists of 13 residues. Trimming removed 6 bases at V and 0 bases at J, with 11 bases between. This CDR3 reads CACGGLMNTEAFF. The CDR3 region has the DNA TGTGCCTGCGGGGGGCTCATGAACACTGAAGCTTTCTTT.